Described below is a single T cell receptor beta chain sequence and its context. The data were taken from a study of blood T cell repertoires in COVID-19. As for the study in general: There were acute and convalescent COVID-19 samples, and they came from the United States, Italy and Spain.

Germline loops: CDR1 SGHVT, CDR2 SQSDAQ. Deletions cut 2 bases from V and 0 bases from J, with 11 bases between. The CDR3 has 15 residues. Patients of the Seattle cohort, enrolled during active infection, were followed longitudinally. Profiled with immunoSEQ multiplex PCR; TCRdb holds only in-frame clones, not every one. The table lists some 310,000 clones, around 89% of them singletons. The origin of this receptor is a woman in her forties with COVID-19, enrolled during active disease. This chain connects TRBV7-4 to TRBJ2-7, with D hard to call. The sample was peripheral blood. In nucleotides, the CDR3 is TGTGCCAGCAGCTTACTGTTTGCGCACTCCTACGAGCAGTACTTC. This encodes CASSLLFAHSYEQYF.